Reported below is one T cell receptor beta chain. Its antigen is as yet unknown. This entry comes from a study of cytomegalovirus exposure and HLA in healthy donors. Study-level points and caveats: About 87% or about 30% of the time was how often most TCR beta V segments were productive, according to an earlier analysis. With high specificity and sensitivity, the classifier reportedly diagnosed cytomegalovirus status.

PCR employed 60 Vbeta and 13 Jbeta primers. Profiled with immunoSEQ multiplex PCR; TCRdb holds only in-frame clones, not every one. The listing contains some 72,000 clones. With 4 bases clipped from V and 2 bases from J, the junction kept 5 bases outside the gene matches. There are 16 residues in the CDR3. Germline V lookup: CDR1 SGDLS, CDR2 YYNGEE. The chain joins TRBV9 to TRBJ2-1, with 11 bases fitting TRBD2. This receptor was identified in a man aged 40-55 years in good health and CMV-seronegative. Sequencing used PBMCs. The CDR3 spells CASSFRLAGPYNEQFF. CDR3 in DNA: TGTGCCAGCAGCTTCCGACTAGCGGGACCCTACAATGAGCAGTTCTTC.